The clone carrying this TCR beta chain was seen at least ten times. The antigen is unknown. These data come from a study of T-cell memory formation after mild COVID-19. V was pared by 0 bases and J by 3 bases, with 6 bases between. This CDR3 region has 14 residues. Per the germline V gene, CDR1 is SGHRS and CDR2 is YFSETQ. Study-level findings and limits: The authors did not confirm SARS-CoV-2 specificity of second-wave clones peaking day 37.

TCRdb passed the 5' RACE reads through MiXCR, listing each CDR3 protein once. The table has about 360,000 distinct CDR3 sequences, under 15% seen once. V usage is TRBV5-1 and J usage is TRBJ2-2; D not certain. The sequenced sample was PBMCs or a T cell subset sorted from them (not recorded which). The receptor's source is a man in his late teens or twenties who had mild COVID-19 (a few samples of this study predate the infection). Cell type and time point are not known. The CDR3 DNA sequence: TGCGCCAGCAGCTTGGCAGGCGACACCGGGGAGCTGTTTTTT. Translated: CASSLAGDTGELFF.